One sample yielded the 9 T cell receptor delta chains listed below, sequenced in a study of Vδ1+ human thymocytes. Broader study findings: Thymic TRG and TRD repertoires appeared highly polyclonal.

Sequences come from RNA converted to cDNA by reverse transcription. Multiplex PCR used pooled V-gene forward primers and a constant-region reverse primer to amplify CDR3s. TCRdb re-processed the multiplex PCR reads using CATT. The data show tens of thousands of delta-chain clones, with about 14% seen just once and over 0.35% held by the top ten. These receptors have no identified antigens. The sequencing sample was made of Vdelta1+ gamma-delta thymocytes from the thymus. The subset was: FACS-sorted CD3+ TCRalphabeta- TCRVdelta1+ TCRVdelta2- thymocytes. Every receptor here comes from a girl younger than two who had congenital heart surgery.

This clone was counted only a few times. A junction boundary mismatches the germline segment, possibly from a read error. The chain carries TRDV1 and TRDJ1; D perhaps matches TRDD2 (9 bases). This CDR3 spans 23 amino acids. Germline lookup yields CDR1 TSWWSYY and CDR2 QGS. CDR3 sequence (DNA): TGTGCTCCTGGGGACCGGGGCGGCCTTCCTACGCGAGGCGTACTGGGGGACACCGATAAACTCATCTTT. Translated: CAPGDRGGLPTRGVLGDTDKLIF.

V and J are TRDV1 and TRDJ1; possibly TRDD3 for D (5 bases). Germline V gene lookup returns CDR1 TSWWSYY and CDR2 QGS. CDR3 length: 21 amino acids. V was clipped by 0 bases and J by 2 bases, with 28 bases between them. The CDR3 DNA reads TGTGCTCTTGGGGAACTAGAACGAGGACGCTACGGGGGCACCGAAACCGATAAACTCATCTTT. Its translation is CALGELERGRYGGTETDKLIF.

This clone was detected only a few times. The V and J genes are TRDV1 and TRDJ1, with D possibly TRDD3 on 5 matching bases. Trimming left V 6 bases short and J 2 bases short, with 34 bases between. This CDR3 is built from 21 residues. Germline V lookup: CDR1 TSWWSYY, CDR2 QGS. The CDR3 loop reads CALGQIRGPPYELGETDKLIF. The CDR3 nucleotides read TGTGCTCTTGGACAAATCAGGGGGCCTCCGTACGAACTCGGAGAGACCGATAAACTCATCTTT.

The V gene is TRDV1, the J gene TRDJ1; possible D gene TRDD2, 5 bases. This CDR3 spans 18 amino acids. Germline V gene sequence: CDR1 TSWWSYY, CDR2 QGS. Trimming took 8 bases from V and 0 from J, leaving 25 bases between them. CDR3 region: CALSQSTSVRRYTDKLIF. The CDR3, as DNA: TGTGCTCTTAGTCAATCCACTTCCGTCCGGAGGTACACCGATAAACTCATCTTT.

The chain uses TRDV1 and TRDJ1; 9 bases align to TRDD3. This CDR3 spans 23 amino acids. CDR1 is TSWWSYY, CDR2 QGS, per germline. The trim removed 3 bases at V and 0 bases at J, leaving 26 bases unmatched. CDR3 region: CALGDAFVPFPLGDNPYTDKLIF. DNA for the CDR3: TGTGCTCTTGGGGACGCTTTCGTACCATTCCCCTTGGGGGATAATCCGTACACCGATAAACTCATCTTT.

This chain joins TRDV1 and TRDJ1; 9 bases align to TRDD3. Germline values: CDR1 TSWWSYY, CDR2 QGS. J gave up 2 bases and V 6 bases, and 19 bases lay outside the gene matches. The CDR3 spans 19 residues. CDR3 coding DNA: TGTGCTCTTGGCACCTCCTACCCCTACTGGGGGAAAGGGACCGATAAACTCATCTTT. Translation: CALGTSYPYWGKGTDKLIF.

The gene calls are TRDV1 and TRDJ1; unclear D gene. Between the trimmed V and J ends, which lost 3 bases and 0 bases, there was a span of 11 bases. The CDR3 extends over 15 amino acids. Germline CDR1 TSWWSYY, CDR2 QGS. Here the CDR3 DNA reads TGTGCTCTTGGGGATCGCAACCCGTACACCGATAAACTCATCTTT. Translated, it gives CALGDRNPYTDKLIF.

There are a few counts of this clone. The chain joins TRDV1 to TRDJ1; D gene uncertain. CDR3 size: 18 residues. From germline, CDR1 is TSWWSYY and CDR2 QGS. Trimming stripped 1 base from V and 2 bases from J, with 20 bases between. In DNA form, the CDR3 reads TGTGCTCTTGGGGAACACGTGTCTACGATCACTTTAACCGATAAACTCATCTTT. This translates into CALGEHVSTITLTDKLIF.

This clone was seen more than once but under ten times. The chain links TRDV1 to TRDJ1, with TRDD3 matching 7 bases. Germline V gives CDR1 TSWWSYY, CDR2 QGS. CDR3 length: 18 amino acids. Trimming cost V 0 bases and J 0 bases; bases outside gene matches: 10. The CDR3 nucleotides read TGTGCTCTTGGGGAACTGCGCTTGGGGGACGAAAACACCGATAAACTCATCTTT. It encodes CALGELRLGDENTDKLIF.